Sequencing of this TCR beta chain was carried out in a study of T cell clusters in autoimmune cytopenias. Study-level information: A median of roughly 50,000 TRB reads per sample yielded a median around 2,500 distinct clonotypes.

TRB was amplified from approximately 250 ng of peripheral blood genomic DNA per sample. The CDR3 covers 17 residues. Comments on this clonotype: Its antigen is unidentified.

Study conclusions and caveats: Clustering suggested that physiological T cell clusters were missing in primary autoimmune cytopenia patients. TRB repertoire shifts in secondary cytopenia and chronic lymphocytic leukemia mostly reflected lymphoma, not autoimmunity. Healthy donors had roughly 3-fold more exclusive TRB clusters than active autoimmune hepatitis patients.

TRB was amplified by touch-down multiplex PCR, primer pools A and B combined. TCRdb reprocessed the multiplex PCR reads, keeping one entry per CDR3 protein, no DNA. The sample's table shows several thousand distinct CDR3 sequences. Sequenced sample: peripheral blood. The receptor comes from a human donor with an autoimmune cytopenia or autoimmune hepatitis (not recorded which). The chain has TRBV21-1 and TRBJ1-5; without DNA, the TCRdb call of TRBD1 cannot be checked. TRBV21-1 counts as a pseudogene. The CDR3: CASSTNPPTDSNQPQHF.